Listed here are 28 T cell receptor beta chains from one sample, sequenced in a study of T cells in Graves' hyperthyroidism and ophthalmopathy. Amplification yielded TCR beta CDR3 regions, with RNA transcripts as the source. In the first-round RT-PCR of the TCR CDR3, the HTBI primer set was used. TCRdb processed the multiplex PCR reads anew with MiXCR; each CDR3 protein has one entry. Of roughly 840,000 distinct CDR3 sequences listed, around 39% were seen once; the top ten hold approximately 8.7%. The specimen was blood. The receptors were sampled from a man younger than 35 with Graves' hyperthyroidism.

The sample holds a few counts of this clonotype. The CDR3 nucleotides are TGTGCCAGCAGCTCGGACGTCCGACCCACTGAAGCTTTCTTT. The encoded protein is CASSSDVRPTEAFF. The V and J genes are TRBV7-8 and TRBJ1-1, with D hard to call. The CDR3 has 14 residues. The V end was cut by 4 bases, the J end by 4 bases, with 13 bases between. The V gene's germline CDR1 is SGHVS and CDR2 FQNEAQ.

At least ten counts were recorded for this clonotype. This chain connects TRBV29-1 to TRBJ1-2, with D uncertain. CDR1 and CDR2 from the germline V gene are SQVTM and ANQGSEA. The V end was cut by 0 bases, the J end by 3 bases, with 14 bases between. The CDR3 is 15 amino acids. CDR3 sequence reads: CSVEDDDRTDYGYTF. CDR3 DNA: TGCAGCGTTGAAGACGATGACCGAACCGACTATGGCTACACCTTC.

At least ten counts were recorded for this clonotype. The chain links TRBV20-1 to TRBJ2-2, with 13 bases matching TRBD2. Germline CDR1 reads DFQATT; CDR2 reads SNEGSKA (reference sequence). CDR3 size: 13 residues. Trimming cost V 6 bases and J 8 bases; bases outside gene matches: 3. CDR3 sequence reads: CSAKGLAGGELFF. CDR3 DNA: TGCAGTGCCAAGGGACTAGCGGGAGGGGAGCTGTTTTTT.

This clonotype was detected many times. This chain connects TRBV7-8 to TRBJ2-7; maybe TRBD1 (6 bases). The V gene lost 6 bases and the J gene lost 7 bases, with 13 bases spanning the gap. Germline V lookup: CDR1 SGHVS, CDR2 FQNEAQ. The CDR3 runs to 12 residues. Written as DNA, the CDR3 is TGTGCCAGCAGAAACAGGGTTGGGGAGCAGTACTTC. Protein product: CASRNRVGEQYF. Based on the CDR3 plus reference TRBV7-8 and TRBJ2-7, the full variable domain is GAGVSQSPRYKVAKRGQDVALRCDPISGHVSLFWYQQALGQGPEFLTYFQNEAQLDKSGLPSDRFFAERPEGSVSTLKIQRTQQEDSAVYLCASRNRVGEQYFGPGTRLTVT.

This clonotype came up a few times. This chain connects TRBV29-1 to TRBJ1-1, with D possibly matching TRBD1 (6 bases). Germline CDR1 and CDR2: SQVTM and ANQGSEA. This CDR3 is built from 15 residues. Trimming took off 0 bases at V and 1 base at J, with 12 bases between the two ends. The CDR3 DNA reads TGCAGCGTTGAAGATTTGGGGGCCGGGAACACTGAAGCTTTCTTT. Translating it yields CSVEDLGAGNTEAFF.

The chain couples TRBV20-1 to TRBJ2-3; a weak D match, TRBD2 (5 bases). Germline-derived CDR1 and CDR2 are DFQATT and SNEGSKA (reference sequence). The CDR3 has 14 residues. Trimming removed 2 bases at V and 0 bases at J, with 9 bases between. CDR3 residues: CSARSGVSTDTQYF. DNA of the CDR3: TGCAGTGCTAGAAGCGGAGTTAGCACAGATACGCAGTATTTT.

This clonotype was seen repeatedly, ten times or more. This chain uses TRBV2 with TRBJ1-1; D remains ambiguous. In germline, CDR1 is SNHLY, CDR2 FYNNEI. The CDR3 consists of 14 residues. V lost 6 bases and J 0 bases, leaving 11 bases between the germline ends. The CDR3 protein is CASSRRVMNTEAFF. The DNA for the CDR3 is TGTGCCAGCAGCCGACGCGTAATGAACACTGAAGCTTTCTTT.

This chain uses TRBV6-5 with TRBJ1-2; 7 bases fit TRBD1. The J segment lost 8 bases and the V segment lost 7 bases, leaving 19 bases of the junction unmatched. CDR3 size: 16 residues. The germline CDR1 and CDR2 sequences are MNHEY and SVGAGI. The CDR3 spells CASTHVLRMGQQGYTF. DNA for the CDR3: TGTGCCAGCACCCACGTCCTCCGGATGGGACAGCAAGGCTACACCTTC.

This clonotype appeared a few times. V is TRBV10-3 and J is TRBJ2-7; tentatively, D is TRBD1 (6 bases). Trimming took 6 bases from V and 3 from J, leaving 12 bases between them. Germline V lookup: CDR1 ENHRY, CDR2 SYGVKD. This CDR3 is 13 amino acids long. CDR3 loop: CAIREDRSYEQYF. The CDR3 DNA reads TGTGCCATCAGGGAAGACAGGAGCTACGAGCAGTACTTC.

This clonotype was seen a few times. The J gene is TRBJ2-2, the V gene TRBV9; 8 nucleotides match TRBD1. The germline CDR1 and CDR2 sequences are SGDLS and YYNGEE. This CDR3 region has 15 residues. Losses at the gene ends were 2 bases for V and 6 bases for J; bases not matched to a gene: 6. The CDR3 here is CASSVTGEGAGELFF. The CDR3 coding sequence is TGTGCCAGCAGCGTGACAGGGGAAGGAGCCGGGGAGCTGTTTTTT.

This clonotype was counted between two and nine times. CDR3 in DNA: TGTGCCAGCAGGAACCCGGGGTCCTACGAGCAGTACTTC. It encodes CASRNPGSYEQYF. The V gene is TRBV6-5, the J gene TRBJ2-7, with TRBD2 as a possible D gene (5 bases). Trimming shortened V by 6 bases and J by 1 base, and 10 bases separated the two germline ends. Germline CDR1 reads MNHEY; CDR2 reads SVGAGI. The CDR3 runs to 13 residues.

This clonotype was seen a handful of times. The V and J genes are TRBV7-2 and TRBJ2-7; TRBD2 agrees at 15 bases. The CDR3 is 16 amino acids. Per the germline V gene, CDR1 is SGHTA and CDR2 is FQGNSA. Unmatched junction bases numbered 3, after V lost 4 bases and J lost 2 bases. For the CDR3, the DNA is TGTGCCAGCAGCTCCGGGACTAGCGGGAGGACCTACGAGCAGTACTTC. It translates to CASSSGTSGRTYEQYF.

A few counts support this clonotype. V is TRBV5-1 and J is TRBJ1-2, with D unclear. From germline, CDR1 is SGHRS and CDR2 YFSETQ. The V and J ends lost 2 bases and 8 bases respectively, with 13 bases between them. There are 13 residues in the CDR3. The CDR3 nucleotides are TGCGCCAGCAGCTTAACTTCTCAGCACGGCTACACCTTC. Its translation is CASSLTSQHGYTF.

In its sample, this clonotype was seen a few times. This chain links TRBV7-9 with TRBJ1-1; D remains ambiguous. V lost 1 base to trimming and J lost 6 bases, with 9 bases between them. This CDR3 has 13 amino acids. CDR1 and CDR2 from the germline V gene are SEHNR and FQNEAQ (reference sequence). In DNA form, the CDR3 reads TGTGCCAGCAGCTTAGGCATTAACGCTGAAGCTTTCTTT. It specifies CASSLGINAEAFF.

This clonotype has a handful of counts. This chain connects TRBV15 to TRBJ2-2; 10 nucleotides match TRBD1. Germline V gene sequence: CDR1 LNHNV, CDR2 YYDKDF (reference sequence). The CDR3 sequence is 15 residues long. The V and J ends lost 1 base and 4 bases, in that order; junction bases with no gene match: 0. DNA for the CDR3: TGTGCCACCAGCAGAGGGACAGGGGGCACCGGGGAGCTGTTTTTT. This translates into CATSRGTGGTGELFF.

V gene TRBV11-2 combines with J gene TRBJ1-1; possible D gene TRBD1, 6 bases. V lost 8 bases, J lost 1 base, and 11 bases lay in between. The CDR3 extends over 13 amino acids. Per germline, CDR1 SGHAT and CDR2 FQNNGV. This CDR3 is CASYQTGNTEAFF. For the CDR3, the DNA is TGTGCCAGCTATCAGACAGGGAACACTGAAGCTTTCTTT. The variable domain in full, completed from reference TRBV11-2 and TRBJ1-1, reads EAGVAQSPRYKIIEKRQSVAFWCNPISGHATLYWYQQILGQGPKLLIQFQNNGVVDDSQLPKDRFSAERLKGVDSTLKIQPAKLEDSAVYLCASYQTGNTEAFFGQGTRLTVV.

The CDR3 DNA reads TGCGCCAGCAGCCAAGAAGTCGGCATCTCTGGGGCCAACGTCCTGACTTTC. Residues: CASSQEVGISGANVLTF. The chain combines TRBV4-1 with TRBJ2-6; D gene unclear. Germline CDR1 reads MGHRA; CDR2 reads YSYEKL. CDR3 length equals 17 residues. V was pared by 0 bases and J by 0 bases, with 9 bases between.

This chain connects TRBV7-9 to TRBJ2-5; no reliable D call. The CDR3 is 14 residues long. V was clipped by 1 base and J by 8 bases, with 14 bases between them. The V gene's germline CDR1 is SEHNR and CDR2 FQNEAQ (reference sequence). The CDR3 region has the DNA TGTGCCAGCAGCTTAGATCGAATCACCGGAACCCAGTACTTC. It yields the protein CASSLDRITGTQYF.

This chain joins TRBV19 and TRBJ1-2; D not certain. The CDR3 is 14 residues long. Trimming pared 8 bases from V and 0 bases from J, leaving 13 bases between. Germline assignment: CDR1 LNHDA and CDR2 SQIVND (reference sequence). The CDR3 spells CASVPRNPNYGYTF. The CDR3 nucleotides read TGTGCCAGTGTTCCCAGGAATCCTAACTATGGCTACACCTTC.

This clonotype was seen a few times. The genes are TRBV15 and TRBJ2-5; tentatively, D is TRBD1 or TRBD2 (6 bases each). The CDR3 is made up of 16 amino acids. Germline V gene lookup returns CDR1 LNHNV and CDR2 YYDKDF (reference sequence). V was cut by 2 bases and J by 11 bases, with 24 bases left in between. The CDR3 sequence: CATSRTRTDLGGEQYF. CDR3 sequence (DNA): TGTGCCACCAGCAGAACACGGACAGATCTCGGCGGGGAGCAGTACTTC.

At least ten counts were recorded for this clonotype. The CDR3 reads CASSQGQGRQPQHF. CDR3 sequence (DNA): TGTGCCAGCAGTCAGGGACAGGGCCGTCAGCCCCAGCATTTT. The chain couples TRBV13 to TRBJ1-5; 9 nucleotides line up with TRBD1. CDR3 length: 14 residues. The V gene end was trimmed by 6 bases and the J gene end by 6 bases; junction bases not matched to a gene: 6. Germline lookup yields CDR1 PRHDT and CDR2 FYEKMQ (reference sequence). Looking up the rest from reference TRBV13 and TRBJ1-5 gives the full variable domain: AAGVIQSPRHLIKEKRETATLKCYPIPRHDTVYWYQQGPGQDPQFLISFYEKMQSDKGSIPDRFSAQQFSDYHSELNMSSLELGDSALYFCASSQGQGRQPQHFGDGTRLSIL.

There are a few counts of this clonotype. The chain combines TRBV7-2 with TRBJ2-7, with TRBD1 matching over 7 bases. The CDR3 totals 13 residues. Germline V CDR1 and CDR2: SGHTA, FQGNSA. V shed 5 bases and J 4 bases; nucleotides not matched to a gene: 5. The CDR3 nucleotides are TGTGCCAGCAGCACCCCACAGGGGTACGAGCAGTACTTC. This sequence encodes CASSTPQGYEQYF.

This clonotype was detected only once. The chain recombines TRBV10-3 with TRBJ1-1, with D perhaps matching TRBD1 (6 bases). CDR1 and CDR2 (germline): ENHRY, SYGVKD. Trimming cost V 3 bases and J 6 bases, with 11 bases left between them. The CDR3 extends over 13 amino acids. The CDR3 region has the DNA TGTGCCATCAGTGAACCAGGGGACGCTGAAGCTTTCTTT. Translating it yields CAISEPGDAEAFF.

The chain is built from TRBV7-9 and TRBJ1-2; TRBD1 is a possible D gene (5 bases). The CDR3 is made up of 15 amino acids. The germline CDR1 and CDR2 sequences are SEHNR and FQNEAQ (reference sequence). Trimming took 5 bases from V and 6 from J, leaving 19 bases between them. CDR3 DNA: TGTGCCAGCAGCCCCACTTTTGGAGGGGAGAATGGCTACACCTTC. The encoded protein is CASSPTFGGENGYTF.

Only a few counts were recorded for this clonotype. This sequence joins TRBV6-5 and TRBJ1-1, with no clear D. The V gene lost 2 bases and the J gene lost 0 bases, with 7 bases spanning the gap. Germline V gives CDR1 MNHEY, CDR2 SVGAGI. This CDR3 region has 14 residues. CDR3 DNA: TGTGCCAGCAGTTACACAGCCATGAACACTGAAGCTTTCTTT. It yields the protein CASSYTAMNTEAFF.

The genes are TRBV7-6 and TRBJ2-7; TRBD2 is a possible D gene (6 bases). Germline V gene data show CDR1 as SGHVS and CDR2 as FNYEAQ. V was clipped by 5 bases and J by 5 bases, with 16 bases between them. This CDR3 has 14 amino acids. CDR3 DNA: TGTGCCAGCAGCCCCCTCGGGAGTGGGGACGAGCAGTACTTC. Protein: CASSPLGSGDEQYF.

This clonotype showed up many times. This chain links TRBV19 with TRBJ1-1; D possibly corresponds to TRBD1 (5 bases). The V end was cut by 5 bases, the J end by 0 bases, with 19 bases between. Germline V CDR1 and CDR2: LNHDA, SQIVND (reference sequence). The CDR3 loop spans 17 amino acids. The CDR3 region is CASSPKGAGLMNTEAFF. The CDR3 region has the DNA TGTGCCAGTAGTCCGAAAGGGGCAGGGCTCATGAACACTGAAGCTTTCTTT.

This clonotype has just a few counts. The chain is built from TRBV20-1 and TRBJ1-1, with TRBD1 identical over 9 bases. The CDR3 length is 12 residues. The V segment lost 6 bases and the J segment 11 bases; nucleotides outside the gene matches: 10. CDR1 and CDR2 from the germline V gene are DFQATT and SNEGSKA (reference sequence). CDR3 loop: CSANKIDRGAFF. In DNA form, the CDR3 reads TGCAGTGCGAACAAAATTGACAGGGGGGCTTTCTTT.